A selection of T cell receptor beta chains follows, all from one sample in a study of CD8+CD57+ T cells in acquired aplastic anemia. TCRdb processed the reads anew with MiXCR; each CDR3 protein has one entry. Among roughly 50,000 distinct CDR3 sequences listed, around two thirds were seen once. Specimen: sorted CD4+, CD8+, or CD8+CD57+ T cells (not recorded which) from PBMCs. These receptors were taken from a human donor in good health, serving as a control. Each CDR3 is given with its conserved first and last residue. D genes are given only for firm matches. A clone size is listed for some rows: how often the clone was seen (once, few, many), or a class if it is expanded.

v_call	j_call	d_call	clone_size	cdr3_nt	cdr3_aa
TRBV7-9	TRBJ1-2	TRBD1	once	TGTGCCAGCAGCTCAAGACGAACAGGGGATGGCTACACCTTC	CASSSRRTGDGYTF
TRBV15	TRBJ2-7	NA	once	TGTGCCACCAGCAGAGATCGAGAGCAGCAGTACTTC	CATSRDREQQYF
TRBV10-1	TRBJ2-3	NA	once	TGCGCCAGCAGTGCCGATTACACAGATACGCAGTATTTT	CASSADYTDTQYF
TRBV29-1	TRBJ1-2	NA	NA	TGCAGCGTGCCGTCGACAGGCTTCAACTATGGCTACACCTTC	CSVPSTGFNYGYTF
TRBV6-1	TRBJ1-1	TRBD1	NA	TGTGCCAGCAGCATGGACAGGGATGAAGCTTTCTTT	CASSMDRDEAFF
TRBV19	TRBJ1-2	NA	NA	TGTGCCAGTGCCGACGCCCCGTATGGCTACACCTTC	CASADAPYGYTF
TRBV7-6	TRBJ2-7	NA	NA	TGTGCCAGCAGCCACGGGGGAGACTACGAGCAGTACTTC	CASSHGGDYEQYF
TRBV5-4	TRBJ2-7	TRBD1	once	TGTGCCAGCAGCTTGGACACAGGGGACGAGCAGTACTTC	CASSLDTGDEQYF
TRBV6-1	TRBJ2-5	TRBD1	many	TGTGCCAGCAGTGAGCCAGGGGGCGCAGAGACCCAGTACTTC	CASSEPGGAETQYF
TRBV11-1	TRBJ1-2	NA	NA	TGTGCCAGCAGCTTAGAGGCCGGGACAACAAACTATGGCTACACCTTC	CASSLEAGTTNYGYTF
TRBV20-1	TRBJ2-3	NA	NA	TGCAGTGCCAGACCCCGTTCTGGGGGCGATACGCAGTATTTT	CSARPRSGGDTQYF
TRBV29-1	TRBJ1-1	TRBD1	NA	TGCAGCGTGGATGGACAGGGAATGGGCACTGAAGCTTTCTTT	CSVDGQGMGTEAFF
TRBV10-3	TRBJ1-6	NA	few	TGTGCCATCAGTGACGAGGGGGTTTATAATTCACCCCTCCACTTT	CAISDEGVYNSPLHF
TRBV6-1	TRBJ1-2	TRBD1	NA	TGTGCCAGCAGCGTTTCCGGGACAGGGGAGTCTGCCTTC	CASSVSGTGESAF
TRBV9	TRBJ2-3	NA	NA	TGTGCCAGTCGGGGGGCGACAGATACGCAGTATTTT	CASRGATDTQYF
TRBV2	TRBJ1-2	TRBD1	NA	TGTGCCAGAAAGGACAGGGGAGAGAATGGCTACACCTTC	CARKDRGENGYTF
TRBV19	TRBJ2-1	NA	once	TGTGCCACAAAAGACCAGGGAGAAAATGAGCAGTTCTTC	CATKDQGENEQFF
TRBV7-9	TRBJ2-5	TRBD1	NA	TGTGCCGGAGGGACAGGGGGGGAGACCCAGTACTTC	CAGGTGGETQYF
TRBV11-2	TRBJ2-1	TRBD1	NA	TGTGCCAGCAGCTTAGGCCAAACCACAGGGGGAGGTGAGCAGTTCTTC	CASSLGQTTGGGEQFF
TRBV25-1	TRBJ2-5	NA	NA	TGTGCCAGCAGTGCCTGGGGGGTACAAGAGACCCAGTACTTC	CASSAWGVQETQYF
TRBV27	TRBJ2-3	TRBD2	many	TGTGCCAGCAGGGGACTAGCGGGAGCAGATACGCAGTATTTT	CASRGLAGADTQYF